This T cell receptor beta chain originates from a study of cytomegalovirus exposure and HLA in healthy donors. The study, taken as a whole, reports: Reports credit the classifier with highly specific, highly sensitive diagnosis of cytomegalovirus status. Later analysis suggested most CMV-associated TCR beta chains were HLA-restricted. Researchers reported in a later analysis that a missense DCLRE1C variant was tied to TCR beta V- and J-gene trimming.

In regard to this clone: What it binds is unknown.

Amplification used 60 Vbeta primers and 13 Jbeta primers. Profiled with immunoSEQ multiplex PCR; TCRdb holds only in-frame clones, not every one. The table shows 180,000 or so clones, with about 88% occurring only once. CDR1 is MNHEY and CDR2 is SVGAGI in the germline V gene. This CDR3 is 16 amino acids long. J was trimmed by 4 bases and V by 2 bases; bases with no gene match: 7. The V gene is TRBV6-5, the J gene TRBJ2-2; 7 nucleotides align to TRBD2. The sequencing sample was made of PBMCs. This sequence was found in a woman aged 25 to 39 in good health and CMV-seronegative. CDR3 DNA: TGTGCCAGCAGTTACCCCGCTAGCGGAATCACCGGGGAGCTGTTTTTT. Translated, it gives CASSYPASGITGELFF.